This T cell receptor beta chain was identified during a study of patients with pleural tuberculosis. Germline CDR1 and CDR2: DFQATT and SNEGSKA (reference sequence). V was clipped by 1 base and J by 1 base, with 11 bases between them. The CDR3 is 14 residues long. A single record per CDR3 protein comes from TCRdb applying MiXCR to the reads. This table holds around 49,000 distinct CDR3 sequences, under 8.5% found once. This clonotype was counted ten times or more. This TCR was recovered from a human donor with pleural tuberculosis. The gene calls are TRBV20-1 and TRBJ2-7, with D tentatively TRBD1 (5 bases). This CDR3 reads CSARVETASYEQYF. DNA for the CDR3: TGCAGTGCTAGAGTTGAGACAGCTTCCTACGAGCAGTACTTC.